This T cell receptor (beta chain) was sequenced during a study of blood T cell repertoires in COVID-19. Turning to the study itself: In each case, the material was cDNA or gDNA derived from T cells, B-cell-depleted T cells, or PBMCs.

The CDR3 consists of 16 residues. Deletions cut 1 base from V and 1 base from J, with 13 bases between. Germline assignment: CDR1 SGHTA and CDR2 FQGNSA. In the original processing: Reference gene primer amplification gave estimated nucleated cell counts. The method was immunoSEQ multiplex PCR; TCRdb's version includes in-frame clones alone and lacks a portion of them. From that table come the V and J calls and clone size; the DNA was used to work out D and trimming. The table lists about 190,000 clones, 70% to 80% of them singletons, with 12% in the top ten. This sequence joins TRBV7-2 and TRBJ1-1; D unclear. The clonotype comes from a woman aged 50 to 65 with acute or convalescent COVID-19. Sequenced material: peripheral blood. CDR3 in DNA: TGTGCCAGCAGCTTAGTTGCTGGGAGGGCGAACACTGAAGCTTTCTTT. It encodes CASSLVAGRANTEAFF.